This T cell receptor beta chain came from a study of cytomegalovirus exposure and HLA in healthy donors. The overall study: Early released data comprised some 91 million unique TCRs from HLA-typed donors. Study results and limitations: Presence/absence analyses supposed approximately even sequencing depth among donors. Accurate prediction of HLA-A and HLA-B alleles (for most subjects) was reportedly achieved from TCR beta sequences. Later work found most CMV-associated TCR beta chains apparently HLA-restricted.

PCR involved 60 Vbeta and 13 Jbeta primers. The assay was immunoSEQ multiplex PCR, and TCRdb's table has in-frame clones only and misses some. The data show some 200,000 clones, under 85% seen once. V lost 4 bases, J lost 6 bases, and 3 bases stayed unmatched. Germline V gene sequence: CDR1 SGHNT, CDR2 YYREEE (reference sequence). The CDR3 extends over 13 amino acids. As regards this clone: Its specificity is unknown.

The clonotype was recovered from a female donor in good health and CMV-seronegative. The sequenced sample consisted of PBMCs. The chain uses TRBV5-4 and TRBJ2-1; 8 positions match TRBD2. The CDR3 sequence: CASSKGTSNEQFF. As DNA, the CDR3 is TGTGCCAGCAGCAAAGGGACTAGCAATGAGCAGTTCTTC.